A selection of T cell receptor beta chains follows, all from one sample in a study of cytomegalovirus exposure and HLA in healthy donors. This table comes from immunoSEQ multiplex PCR, and its TCRdb copy is limited to in-frame clones, with some not included. The sample yields roughly 150,000 clones, under 85% seen once. Sequencing was performed on PBMCs. All receptors derive from a woman between 18 and 29 years old in good health and CMV-seropositive. Each CDR3 is given with its conserved first and last residue. A D gene is named only where the DNA matches it firmly. Only some rows state a clone size, as once, few, many or a class for expanded clones.

TRBV7-8,TRBD1,TRBJ1-1,NA,TGTGCCAGCAGATACGACCGGGACAGGGGGGACACTGAAGCTTTCTTT,CASRYDRDRGDTEAFF
TRBV7-8,TRBD1,TRBJ2-7,NA,TGTGCCAGCAGCTTACCCCGGGACAGGGGCGCTTACGAGCAGTACTTC,CASSLPRDRGAYEQYF
TRBV30,NA,TRBJ1-1,NA,TGTGCCTGGAATGCTGTCAGGGCGGCTGAAGCTTTCTTT,CAWNAVRAAEAFF
TRBV28,TRBD1,TRBJ2-7,NA,TGTGCCAGCAGTACACGGGACAGGGGGCGAGATTACGAGCAGTACTTC,CASSTRDRGRDYEQYF
TRBV5-4,NA,TRBJ2-7,NA,TGTGCCAGCAGCTTGGGGGGAGGCGGACCCAGCTCCTACGAGCAGTACTTC,CASSLGGGGPSSYEQYF
TRBV5-5,TRBD1,TRBJ1-2,NA,TGTGCCAGCAGCTGGGGGGACAGGGGCGGCTACACCTTC,CASSWGDRGGYTF
TRBV7-9,NA,TRBJ1-5,NA,TGTGCCAGCCTCAGTAAAGGGGGTTTCGGCAATCAGCCCCAGCATTTT,CASLSKGGFGNQPQHF
TRBV2,NA,TRBJ1-4,NA,TGTGCCAGCAGTGAAGGCCGCGGTGATGAAAAACTGTTTTTT,CASSEGRGDEKLFF
TRBV6-1,TRBD1,TRBJ2-7,NA,TGTGCCAGCAGTGTTGGGGACAGTACCTACGAGCAGTACTTC,CASSVGDSTYEQYF
TRBV7-2,TRBD1,TRBJ1-1,NA,TGTGCCAGCAGCACCCGACAGGGCACTGAAGCTTTCTTT,CASSTRQGTEAFF
TRBV30,NA,TRBJ2-2,NA,TGTGCCGGCGGACAGAGCCCCACCGGGGAGCTGTTTTTT,CAGGQSPTGELFF
TRBV29-1,NA,TRBJ1-5,NA,TGCAGCGTTGCGAGCAGGGATCAGCCCCAGCATTTT,CSVASRDQPQHF
TRBV9,NA,TRBJ1-1,NA,TGTGCCGGCAGACTCGAAGCTTTCTTT,CAGRLEAFF
TRBV5-6,NA,TRBJ1-1,NA,TGTGCCAGCACCCTACCAGAGGCGGTGAACACTGAAGCTTTCTTT,CASTLPEAVNTEAFF
TRBV4-2,TRBD1,TRBJ1-1,NA,TGTGCCAGCAGCCCGCTAGACAGGGGAGCAGCTTTCTTT,CASSPLDRGAAFF
TRBV4-1,TRBD2,TRBJ2-1,NA,TGCGCCAGCAGCCAAGGGGCTAGCGGGGGGTCCAATGAGCAGTTCTTC,CASSQGASGGSNEQFF
TRBV10-3,NA,TRBJ2-2,few,TGTGCCATCGCCACAACAGGGTCCACCGGGGAGCTGTTTTTT,CAIATTGSTGELFF
TRBV6-1,NA,TRBJ1-5,NA,TGTGCCAGCAGTGTCCAGGGGAGCAATCAGCCCCAGCATTTT,CASSVQGSNQPQHF
TRBV5-5,NA,TRBJ1-6,NA,TGTGCCAGCAACCTCCGGGACATAAAGAATTCACCCCTCCACTTT,CASNLRDIKNSPLHF
TRBV9,NA,TRBJ2-3,NA,TGTGCCAGCAGCGTGGCTGCACAAGATACGCAGTATTTT,CASSVAAQDTQYF
TRBV5-6,TRBD1,TRBJ2-5,once,TGTGCCAGCAGCTGGTCTGGGACAGGGCTTCGGGAGACCCAGTACTTC,CASSWSGTGLRETQYF
TRBV30,TRBD1,TRBJ2-7,NA,TGTGCCTGGAGTGGGAATATCGGGACAGGGGCCTTCTACGAGCAGTACTTC,CAWSGNIGTGAFYEQYF
TRBV19,TRBD1,TRBJ2-7,NA,TGTGCCAGTAGTATGATATGGGGACAGGGAGAGAGTTCTCCGTACGAGCAGTACTTC,CASSMIWGQGESSPYEQYF
TRBV7-2,TRBD2,TRBJ2-1,NA,TGTGCCAGTCGTACTAGCGGGGCCAATGAGCAGTTCTTC,CASRTSGANEQFF
TRBV6-1,TRBD1,TRBJ1-4,NA,TGTGCCAGCAGGACGGGACAGGAGACTGAAAAACTGTTTTTT,CASRTGQETEKLFF
TRBV7-2,NA,TRBJ1-2,NA,TGTGCCAGCGGAACGGGACCGCGGGACTACACCTTC,CASGTGPRDYTF
TRBV5-1,NA,TRBJ2-1,NA,TGCGCCAGCAGCTTGGCGCCAGCGAGCTCCTACAATGAGCAGTTCTTC,CASSLAPASSYNEQFF
TRBV7-2,TRBD1,TRBJ2-7,NA,TGTGCCAGCAGCTCGGACAGGTCTTTGGTCCTCGAGCAGTACTTC,CASSSDRSLVLEQYF
TRBV25-1,TRBD2,TRBJ2-1,NA,TGTGCCAGCAGTGAATCCTGGCGGGGGGGACACAATGAGCAGTTCTTC,CASSESWRGGHNEQFF
TRBV28,TRBD2,TRBJ2-2,NA,TGTGCCAGCAGTGACGGGGGGTGGCCTTATACCGGGGAGCTGTTTTTT,CASSDGGWPYTGELFF
TRBV6-6,NA,TRBJ2-7,NA,TGTGCCAGCAGAGACTCAGCCACCTCCTACGAGCAGTACTTC,CASRDSATSYEQYF
TRBV7-8,NA,TRBJ1-2,few,TGTGCCAGCAGCTTAGCCCCTACAGTGAACTATGGCTACACCTTC,CASSLAPTVNYGYTF
TRBV27,NA,TRBJ1-1,few,TGTGCCAGCATTGGAGGCACTGAAGCTTTCTTT,CASIGGTEAFF
TRBV6-5,NA,TRBJ2-2,NA,TGTGCCAGCAGTGTTACAGGGTCCACCGGGGAGCTGTTTTTT,CASSVTGSTGELFF
TRBV9,NA,TRBJ1-2,NA,TGTGCCAGCAGCGTAAGGGGCGGAATTTATGGCTACACCTTC,CASSVRGGIYGYTF
TRBV6-1,TRBD1,TRBJ1-6,few,TGTGCCAGCAGTGAAGGGGAGGACAGGGGGTCACCCCTCCACTTT,CASSEGEDRGSPLHF
TRBV5-3,NA,TRBJ1-1,NA,TGTGCCAGAAGCAGACCGACAGAGAACACTGAAGCTTTCTTT,CARSRPTENTEAFF
TRBV30,TRBD1,TRBJ1-6,NA,TGTGCCTGGAGTGCATCCACCGGGACAGGGGACTCACCCCTCCACTTT,CAWSASTGTGDSPLHF
TRBV6-5,NA,TRBJ1-3,NA,TGTGCCAGCAGTTCAGGTTTTTCTGGAAACACCATATATTTT,CASSSGFSGNTIYF
TRBV5-1,TRBD1,TRBJ1-6,NA,TGCGCCAGCAGTCCTCGGACAGGGAATTCACCCCTCCACTTT,CASSPRTGNSPLHF
TRBV29-1,TRBD1,TRBJ2-3,NA,TGCAGCGTTGAAAAGAGGGGGCCAACGGATACGCAGTATTTT,CSVEKRGPTDTQYF
TRBV29-1,NA,TRBJ2-5,NA,TGCAGCGTTGAAGGTTACAGGGTCCAAGAGACCCAGTACTTC,CSVEGYRVQETQYF
TRBV19,TRBD1,TRBJ1-5,once,TGTGCCAGTACCCGGGACAGCTCCTACCAGCCCCAGCATTTT,CASTRDSSYQPQHF
TRBV19,NA,TRBJ2-7,NA,TGTGCCAGTAGTATAGGAGCTTTCTACGAGCAGTACTTC,CASSIGAFYEQYF
TRBV30,NA,TRBJ2-5,NA,TGTGCCTGGAGTGTCAACGGGGGAGGAGAGGCCCAGTACTTC,CAWSVNGGGEAQYF
TRBV28,TRBD1,TRBJ2-7,NA,TGTGCCAGCAAAAACAGGGGATACTCCTACGAGCAGTACTTC,CASKNRGYSYEQYF
TRBV4-2,NA,TRBJ2-7,NA,TGTGCCAGCAGCCAGGGCCAGGGGCGCGAGCAGTACTTC,CASSQGQGREQYF
TRBV5-6,NA,TRBJ1-6,NA,TGTGCCAGCAGCCGGACTCCCGAGTCCGTTTCACCCCTCCACTTT,CASSRTPESVSPLHF
TRBV4-2,NA,TRBJ2-5,few,TGTGCCAGCAGCCGGGAAGACAGGATCCAAGAGACCCAGTACTTC,CASSREDRIQETQYF
TRBV5-6,TRBD1,TRBJ2-7,NA,TGTGCCAGCAGTCCCCCTCACAGGACAGGGGTCGAGCAGTACTTC,CASSPPHRTGVEQYF
TRBV5-1,TRBD1,TRBJ2-1,NA,TGCGCCAGCAGCTTGAGGACAGGGTCCTACAATGAGCAGTTCTTC,CASSLRTGSYNEQFF
TRBV19,TRBD2,TRBJ2-1,once,TGTGCCAGTAGTATCGAACCGGGACTAGCGGGGATCTACAATGAGCAGTTCTTC,CASSIEPGLAGIYNEQFF
TRBV7-2,TRBD2,TRBJ2-7,NA,TGTGCCAGCAGCTTAGCGCAAGGGACTACGTACGAGCAGTACTTC,CASSLAQGTTYEQYF
TRBV5-1,NA,TRBJ2-3,NA,TGCGCCAGCAGCTTGGTAGCGACAGATACGCAGTATTTT,CASSLVATDTQYF
TRBV5-1,NA,TRBJ1-4,NA,TGCGCCAGCAGCTTGGTTGGCAGAGGAGAGGAAAAACTGTTTTTT,CASSLVGRGEEKLFF
TRBV28,TRBD1,TRBJ1-4,few,TGTGCCAGCAGTTTTTCCGGGACAGGGGCTGGGGAACTGTTTTTT,CASSFSGTGAGELFF
TRBV4-1,NA,TRBJ2-2,NA,TGCGCCAGCAGCCCTCCCCCCGGGGAGCTGTTTTTT,CASSPPPGELFF
TRBV6-4,TRBD1,TRBJ1-5,NA,TGTGCCAGCAGTCTCGATGGGACAGGGGTTCAGCCCCAGCATTTT,CASSLDGTGVQPQHF